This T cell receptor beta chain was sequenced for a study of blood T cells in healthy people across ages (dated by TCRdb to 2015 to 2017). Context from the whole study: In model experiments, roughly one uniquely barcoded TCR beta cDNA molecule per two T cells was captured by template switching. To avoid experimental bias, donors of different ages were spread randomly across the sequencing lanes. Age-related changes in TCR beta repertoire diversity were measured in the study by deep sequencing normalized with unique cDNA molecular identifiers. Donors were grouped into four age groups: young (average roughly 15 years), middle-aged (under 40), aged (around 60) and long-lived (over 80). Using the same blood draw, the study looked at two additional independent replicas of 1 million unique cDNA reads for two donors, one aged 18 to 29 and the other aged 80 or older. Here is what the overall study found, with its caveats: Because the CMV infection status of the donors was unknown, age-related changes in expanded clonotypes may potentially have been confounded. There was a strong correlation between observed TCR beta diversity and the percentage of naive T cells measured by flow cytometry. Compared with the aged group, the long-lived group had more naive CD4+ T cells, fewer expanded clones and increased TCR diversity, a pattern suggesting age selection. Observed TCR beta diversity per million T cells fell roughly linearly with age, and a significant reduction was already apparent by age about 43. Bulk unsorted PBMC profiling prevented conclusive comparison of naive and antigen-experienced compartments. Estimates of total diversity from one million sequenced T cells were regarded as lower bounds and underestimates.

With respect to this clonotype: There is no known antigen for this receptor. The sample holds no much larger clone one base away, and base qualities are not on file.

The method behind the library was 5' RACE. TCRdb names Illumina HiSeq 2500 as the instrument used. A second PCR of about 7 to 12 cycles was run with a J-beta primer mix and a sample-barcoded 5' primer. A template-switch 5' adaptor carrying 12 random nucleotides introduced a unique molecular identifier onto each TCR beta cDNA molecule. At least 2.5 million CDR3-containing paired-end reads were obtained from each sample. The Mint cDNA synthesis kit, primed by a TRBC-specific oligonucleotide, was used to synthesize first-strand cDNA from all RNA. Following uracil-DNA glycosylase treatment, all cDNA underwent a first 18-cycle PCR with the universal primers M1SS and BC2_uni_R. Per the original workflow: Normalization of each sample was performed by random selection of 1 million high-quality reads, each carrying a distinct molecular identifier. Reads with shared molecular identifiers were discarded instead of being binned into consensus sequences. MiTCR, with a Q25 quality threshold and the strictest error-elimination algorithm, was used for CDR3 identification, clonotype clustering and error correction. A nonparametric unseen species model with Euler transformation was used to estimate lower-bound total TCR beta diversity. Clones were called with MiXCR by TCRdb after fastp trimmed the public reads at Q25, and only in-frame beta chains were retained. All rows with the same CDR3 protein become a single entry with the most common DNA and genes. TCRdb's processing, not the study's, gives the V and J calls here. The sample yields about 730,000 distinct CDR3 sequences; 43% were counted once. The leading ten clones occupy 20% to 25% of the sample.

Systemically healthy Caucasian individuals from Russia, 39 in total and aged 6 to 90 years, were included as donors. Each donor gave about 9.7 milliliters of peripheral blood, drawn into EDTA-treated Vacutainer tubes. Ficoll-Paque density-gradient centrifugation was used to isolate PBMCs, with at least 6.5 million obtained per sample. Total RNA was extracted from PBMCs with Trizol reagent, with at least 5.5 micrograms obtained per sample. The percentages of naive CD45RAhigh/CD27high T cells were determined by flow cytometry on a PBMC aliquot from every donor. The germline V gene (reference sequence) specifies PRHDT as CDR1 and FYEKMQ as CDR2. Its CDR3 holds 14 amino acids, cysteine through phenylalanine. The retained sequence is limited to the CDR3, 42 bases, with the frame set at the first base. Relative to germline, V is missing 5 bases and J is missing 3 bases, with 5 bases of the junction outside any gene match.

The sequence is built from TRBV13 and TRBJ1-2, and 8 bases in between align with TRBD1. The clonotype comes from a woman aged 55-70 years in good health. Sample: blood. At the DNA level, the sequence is TGTGCCAGCAGCCGTGACAGGGGAGACTATGGCTACACCTTC. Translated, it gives CASSRDRGDYGYTF.